The present T cell receptor beta chain was sequenced within a study of blood T cell repertoires in COVID-19. Germline V CDR1 and CDR2: DFQATT, SNEGSKA (reference sequence). The CDR3 sequence is 14 residues long. V lost 3 bases to trimming and J lost 5 bases, with 13 bases between them. Assay used: immunoSEQ multiplex PCR; TCRdb lists only in-frame clones, some missing. The table records 400,000 to 500,000 clones, around nine tenths of them present only once. The sequenced material came from PBMCs or T cells enriched from blood (not recorded which). The receptor comes from a woman aged 18 to 35 who had been exposed to COVID-19. The chain uses TRBV20-1 and TRBJ1-4; the D is unclear. In nucleotides, the CDR3 is TGCAGTGCTAGTAGGAGCACTTACAATGAAAAACTGTTTTTT. Translating gives CSASRSTYNEKLFF.